This T cell receptor beta chain is from a study of blood T cell repertoires in COVID-19. In the study overall: Some COVID-19 samples were acute and others convalescent; all came from the United States, Italy and Spain. PBMCs, B-cell-depleted T cells, or T cells were the source of the cDNA or gDNA that made up the material.

Per the original methods: Amplification of reference gene primers was used by the study to estimate nucleated cell counts. Some clones are missing from TCRdb's copy, which holds only in-frame ones; the method was immunoSEQ multiplex PCR. The DNA gave D and trimming, while V, J and clone size come from that table. The repertoire holds 200,000 to 250,000 clones, with about 90% as singletons. Germline V CDR1 and CDR2: SEHNR, FQNEAQ (reference sequence). Trimming at V came to 2 bases and at J to 3 bases, leaving 9 bases not matched to a gene. This CDR3 comprises 18 residues. Sequenced: peripheral blood. This clonotype originated in a young woman who had recovered from COVID-19. The chain recombines TRBV7-9 with TRBJ2-5; TRBD2 agrees at 13 bases. CDR3 nucleotides: TGTGCCAGCAGCTTACCCACCCAAGGACTAGCGGGAGAAGAGACCCAGTACTTC. Protein: CASSLPTQGLAGEETQYF.